A single TCR beta chain is shown here with its context. The sample belongs to a study of shared clonotypes between healthy human individuals. Around 100 million PBMCs were counted before genomic DNA extraction. The run depth of the assay was deep. Generated by immunoSEQ multiplex PCR, the TCRdb table keeps only in-frame clones and is missing some. The sample carries 450,000 to 500,000 clones, approximately 78% recorded once. The CDR3 length is 18 residues. Trimming took off 3 bases at V and 8 bases at J, with 28 bases between the two ends. Germline V CDR1 and CDR2: MNHEY, SMNVEV (reference sequence). The TCR was taken from a woman in her thirties or forties in good health. Some clones in this sample may be carry-over from other donors' samples. The genes are TRBV27 and TRBJ1-2; D uncertain. Sequenced sample: PBMCs. CDR3: CASSFVTPPTHGLRGYTF. The CDR3 DNA is TGTGCCAGCAGTTTTGTCACCCCCCCGACACACGGCTTGAGGGGCTACACCTTC.